The clone carrying this TCR beta chain was observed at least ten times. The CDR3 consists of 14 residues. Per germline, CDR1 SQVTM and CDR2 ANQGSEA. Trimming left V 8 bases short and J 0 bases short, with 17 bases between. This sample is part of a study of T-cell reconstitution after alpha-beta-depleted transplantation in children. Unique molecular identifiers were incorporated into the prepared TCRbeta library. MiXCR, run by TCRdb on the PCR reads, gives a single entry per CDR3 protein. The sample has about 240,000 distinct CDR3 sequences, approximately 12% seen once. The gene calls are TRBV29-1 and TRBJ2-7; tentatively, D is TRBD2 (6 bases). The sample here was PBMCs from the stem cell graft donor, taken from the stem cell graft. This receptor was taken from a human donor who donated a stem cell graft to a child with acute lymphoblastic leukemia. CDR3: CSFGDSGSSYEQYF. The DNA of the CDR3 is TGCAGCTTTGGGGACTCCGGGAGCTCCTACGAGCAGTACTTC.